One and the same sample provided the 10 T cell receptor beta chains below, sequenced in a study of blood T cell repertoires in COVID-19. Clones were read by immunoSEQ multiplex PCR, and TCRdb kept only the in-frame ones, dropping some. The sample lists approximately 220,000 clones; approximately 89% were seen once. Input material: PBMCs or T cells enriched from blood (not recorded which). Receptors were obtained from a woman aged 25 to 39 with acute COVID-19.

This chain uses TRBV7-6 with TRBJ1-1; 8 bases fit TRBD1. This CDR3 spans 15 amino acids. Germline values: CDR1 SGHVS, CDR2 FNYEAQ. Trimming removed 2 bases from V and 4 bases from J; junction bases left unmatched: 6. The CDR3 region is CASSLTQGAATEAFF. In DNA, the CDR3 is TGTGCCAGCAGCTTAACCCAGGGGGCGGCCACTGAAGCTTTCTTT. Based on the CDR3 plus reference TRBV7-6 and TRBJ1-1, the full variable domain is GAGVSQSPRYKVTKRGQDVALRCDPISGHVSLYWYRQALGQGPEFLTYFNYEAQQDKSGLPNDRFSAERPEGSISTLTIQRTEQRDSAMYRCASSLTQGAATEAFFGQGTRLTVV.

V gene TRBV28 combines with J gene TRBJ1-1; D may be TRBD1 (6 bases). The germline gives CDR1 MDHEN, CDR2 SYDVKM. Trimming took off 2 bases at V and 5 bases at J, with 15 bases between the two ends. This CDR3 region has 15 residues. This CDR3 is CASSLLGGRGTEAFF. The CDR3 DNA sequence: TGTGCCAGCAGTTTACTGGGGGGGCGAGGGACTGAAGCTTTCTTT. Filled out from reference TRBV28 and TRBJ1-1, the complete variable domain reads DVKVTQSSRYLVKRTGEKVFLECVQDMDHENMFWYRQDPGLGLRLIYFSYDVKMKEKGDIPEGYSVSREKKERFSLILESASTNQTSMYLCASSLLGGRGTEAFFGQGTRLTVV.

V gene TRBV30 combines with J gene TRBJ1-1; D is perhaps TRBD1 (6 bases). Germline V gene sequence: CDR1 GTSNPN, CDR2 SVGIG (reference sequence). V was shortened by 0 bases and J by 7 bases, with 9 bases between the two germline ends. There are 12 residues in the CDR3. This CDR3 is CAWSVQGDEAFF. The CDR3 DNA is TGTGCCTGGAGTGTACAGGGTGATGAAGCTTTCTTT. Based on the CDR3 plus reference TRBV30 and TRBJ1-1, the full variable domain is SQTIHQWPATLVQPVGSPLSLECTVEGTSNPNLYWYRQAAGRGLQLLFYSVGIGQISSEVPQNLSASRPQDRQFILSSKKLLLSDSGFYLCAWSVQGDEAFFGQGTRLTVV.

The V and J genes are TRBV4-1 and TRBJ2-7; D perhaps matches TRBD2 (6 bases). The germline CDR1 and CDR2 sequences are MGHRA and YSYEKL. This CDR3 is 19 amino acids long. V was trimmed by 8 bases and J by 0 bases, leaving 29 bases between them. CDR3 amino acids: CASAGNGQGGSVFSYEQYF. The CDR3, as DNA: TGCGCCAGCGCGGGGAATGGGCAGGGTGGAAGTGTGTTCTCCTACGAGCAGTACTTC.

The chain has TRBV7-2 and TRBJ2-5, with D uncertain. Germline CDR1 SGHTA, CDR2 FQGNSA. This CDR3 has 16 residues. Between the trimmed V and J ends, which lost 1 base and 1 base, there was a span of 13 bases. CDR3 DNA: TGTGCCAGCAGCTTAGGACATTTTGGGTCCCAAGAGACCCAGTACTTC. Translating it yields CASSLGHFGSQETQYF.

The chain couples TRBV7-9 to TRBJ1-6; a weak D match, TRBD1 (5 bases). V lost 5 bases and J lost 7, with 9 bases in between. Germline V gives CDR1 SEHNR, CDR2 FQNEAQ (reference sequence). The CDR3 totals 13 residues. The CDR3: CASSMTENSPLHF. The CDR3, as DNA: TGTGCCAGCAGCATGACAGAAAATTCACCCCTCCACTTT.

The chain is built from TRBV11-2 and TRBJ1-1; TRBD1 matches at 9 bases. The CDR3 is made up of 16 amino acids. The V and J ends lost 3 bases and 3 bases, in that order; junction bases with no gene match: 8. Germline V gives CDR1 SGHAT, CDR2 FQNNGV. This chain's CDR3 is CASSFPQGAMYTEAFF. DNA for the CDR3: TGTGCCAGCAGCTTCCCACAGGGGGCTATGTACACTGAAGCTTTCTTT.

This chain connects TRBV24-1 to TRBJ2-7; maybe TRBD1 (6 bases). The germline V gene has CDR1 KGHDR and CDR2 SFDVKD. Trimming shortened V by 2 bases and J by 5 bases, and 15 bases separated the two germline ends. This CDR3 comprises 15 residues. CDR3 region: CATSDSGGKVNEQYF. CDR3 nucleotides: TGTGCCACCAGTGATTCTGGGGGCAAGGTGAACGAGCAGTACTTC.

The V and J genes are TRBV5-1 and TRBJ1-2; D perhaps matches TRBD1 (6 bases). V lost 5 bases and J 5 bases, leaving 16 bases between the germline ends. The CDR3 has 14 amino acids. Looked up from germline, CDR1 is SGHRS and CDR2 is YFSETQ. The CDR3 nucleotides read TGCGCCAGCAGAGCTAGGACAGAGCCATATGGCTACACCTTC. Its protein product is CASRARTEPYGYTF.

The chain has TRBV9 and TRBJ2-1; D perhaps matches TRBD2 (6 bases). Germline lookup yields CDR1 SGDLS and CDR2 YYNGEE. This CDR3 has 15 amino acids. V was cut by 0 bases and J by 9 bases, with 16 bases left in between. The DNA for the CDR3 is TGTGCCAGCAGCGTAGGGACGCGGGGCGTGGGTGAGCAGTTCTTC. The encoded protein is CASSVGTRGVGEQFF.